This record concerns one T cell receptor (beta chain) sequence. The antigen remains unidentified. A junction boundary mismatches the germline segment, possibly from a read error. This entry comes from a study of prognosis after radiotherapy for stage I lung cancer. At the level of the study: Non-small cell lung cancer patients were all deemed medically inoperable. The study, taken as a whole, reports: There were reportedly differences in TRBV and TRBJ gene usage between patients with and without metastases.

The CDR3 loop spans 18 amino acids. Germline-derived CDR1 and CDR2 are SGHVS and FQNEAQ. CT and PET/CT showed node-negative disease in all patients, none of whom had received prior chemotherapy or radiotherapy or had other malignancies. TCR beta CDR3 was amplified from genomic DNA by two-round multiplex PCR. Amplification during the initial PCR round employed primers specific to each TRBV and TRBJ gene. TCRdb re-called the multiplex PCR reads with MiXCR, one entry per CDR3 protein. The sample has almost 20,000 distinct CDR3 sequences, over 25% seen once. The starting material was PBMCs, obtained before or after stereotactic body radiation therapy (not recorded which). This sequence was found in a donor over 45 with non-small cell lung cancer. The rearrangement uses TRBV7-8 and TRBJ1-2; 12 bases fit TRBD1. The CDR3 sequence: CASISFMGTGGTKYGYTF. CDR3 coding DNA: TGTGCCAGCATTAGTTTTATGGGGACAGGGGGCACTAAGTATGGCTACACCTTC.